Sequencing of this T cell receptor (beta chain) was carried out in a study of graft-versus-host responses after intestinal transplantation. For the study at large: Among the recipients, transplants were multivisceral, liver-intestinal, or isolated intestinal. Every transplant recipient was induced with anti-thymocyte globulin, then maintained on tacrolimus and steroids for two to three years. Findings and caveats of the study: Early post-transplant HvG declines tracked with peak circulating GvH clone levels. High graft-versus-host to host-versus-graft clonal ratios were seen in allografts of patients with graft-donor T cell macrochimerism.

The CDR3 extends over 14 amino acids. The V and J ends lost 7 bases and 3 bases, in that order; junction bases with no gene match: 6. Germline CDR1 is LGHNT and CDR2 is FRNRAP. Method: immunoSEQ multiplex PCR; TCRdb's copy keeps in-frame clones and lacks some. Of fewer than 20,000 clones detected, more than 85% appear once; the ten largest clones hold 0.65% to 1%. As regards this clone: Its matching antigen is unknown.

The chain recombines TRBV12-5 with TRBJ2-1; 7 bases fit TRBD1. Sequences were derived from PBMCs, sampled 23 days after intestinal transplant. This TCR was sampled from a human patient who received an intestinal transplant, so some T cells may come from the graft donor. The CDR3, as DNA: TGTGCTAGTGCCCGGGACAGCCTCTACAATGAGCAGTTCTTC. This encodes CASARDSLYNEQFF. The variable domain in full, completed from reference TRBV12-5 and TRBJ2-1, reads DARVTQTPRHKVTEMGQEVTMRCQPILGHNTVFWYRQTMMQGLELLAYFRNRAPLDDSGMPKDRFSAEMPDATLATLKIQPSEPRDSAVYFCASARDSLYNEQFFGPGTRLTVL.